Shown below are 20 T cell receptor beta chains from a single sample sequenced in a study of Ad26.COV2.S vaccination and SARS-CoV-2 variants. The data were produced by immunoSEQ multiplex PCR, yet TCRdb's version contains in-frame clones alone and is incomplete. Among about 440,000 clones listed, roughly 91% were seen once. As for treatment: around 19 received Ad26.COV2.S at low or high dose, single or two shots; roughly five received placebo; per-sample allocation not given. The samples were gathered on day 63 after the first injection of vaccine or placebo. The sample was peripheral blood, taken in a trial of Ad26.COV2.S vaccine versus placebo. The receptors were gathered from a person between 18 and 65 years old who received the Ad26.COV2.S COVID-19 vaccine or a placebo.

This chain uses TRBV28 with TRBJ2-7; D is possibly TRBD2 (5 bases). Germline V gene data show CDR1 as MDHEN and CDR2 as SYDVKM. Trimming left V 6 bases short and J 0 bases short, with 15 bases between. CDR3 length: 15 residues. The CDR3 bases are TGTGCCAGCAGCTCCGTGAGCGGAGGCTCCTACGAGCAGTACTTC. This translates into CASSSVSGGSYEQYF.

The rearrangement links TRBV10-3 to TRBJ2-1, with D possibly being TRBD2 (5 bases). The CDR3 has 14 amino acids. Germline loops: CDR1 ENHRY, CDR2 SYGVKD. Trimming left V 4 bases short and J 8 bases short, with 15 bases between. The CDR3 reads CAISGTETRDEQFF. CDR3 sequence (DNA): TGTGCCATCAGTGGCACGGAAACTAGAGATGAGCAGTTCTTC.

The J gene is TRBJ1-2, the V gene TRBV29-1, with a weak D call TRBD1 (5 bases). Germline V CDR1 and CDR2: SQVTM, ANQGSEA. With 0 bases removed from V and 8 bases from J, the gap between germline ends came to 16 bases. The CDR3 contains 14 residues. The CDR3 protein is CSVEDLRAGWGYTF. For the CDR3, the DNA is TGCAGCGTTGAAGATCTTCGGGCAGGGTGGGGCTACACCTTC.

The table lists this clone with a few counts. The chain links TRBV28 to TRBJ1-5, with D unresolved. V gave up 2 bases and J gave up 1 base, with 9 bases separating them. CDR1 is MDHEN, CDR2 SYDVKM, per germline. CDR3 size: 15 residues. CDR3 DNA: TGTGCCAGCAGTTTAAGGCCCGGGAGCAATCAGCCCCAGCATTTT. This codes for CASSLRPGSNQPQHF.

The chain uses TRBV6-2 or TRBV6-3 and TRBJ2-7; 12 bases fit TRBD1. The junction had 8 bases not matched to a gene; V was cut back by 0 bases and J by 5 bases. This CDR3 comprises 17 residues. Per germline, CDR1 MNHEY and CDR2 SVGEGT. The CDR3 sequence: CASSYSMAGQGAHEQYF. DNA for the CDR3: TGTGCCAGCAGTTACTCGATGGCGGGACAGGGGGCCCACGAGCAGTACTTC.

The V and J genes are TRBV18 and TRBJ2-3, with 9 bases fitting TRBD2. Per germline, CDR1 KGHSH and CDR2 LQKENI. The CDR3 totals 13 residues. V lost 4 bases to trimming and J lost 5 bases; unmatched junction nucleotides: 1. CDR3 nucleotides: TGTGCCAGCTCACTAGCGGGAGAAGATACGCAGTATTTT. Encoded protein: CASSLAGEDTQYF.

This chain connects TRBV28 to TRBJ2-4, with 8 bases lining up with TRBD2. The CDR3 loop spans 14 amino acids. Unmatched junction bases numbered 5, after V lost 9 bases and J lost 1 base. CDR1 is MDHEN and CDR2 is SYDVKM in the germline V gene. The CDR3: CASLAGRAKNIQYF. DNA for the CDR3: TGTGCCAGTTTAGCGGGGCGGGCCAAAAACATTCAGTACTTC.

This chain links TRBV6-1 with TRBJ2-7; 10 bases fit TRBD2. CDR1 and CDR2 from the germline V gene are MNHNS and SASEGT. This CDR3 is 16 amino acids long. The ends lost 3 bases at V and 4 bases at J; junction bases unmatched: 9. The CDR3 DNA reads TGTGCCAGCAGTGATTCCCAACTAGCGGGAATTTACGAGCAGTACTTC. This translates into CASSDSQLAGIYEQYF.

The chain combines TRBV20-1 with TRBJ1-2, with 8 positions matching TRBD1. The CDR3 has 10 amino acids. V dropped 5 bases and J dropped 9; count of bases not matched to a gene: 2. Germline values: CDR1 DFQATT, CDR2 SNEGSKA (reference sequence). As DNA, the CDR3 is TGCAGTGCTCGGACAGGGAGCTACACCTTC. Amino acid sequence: CSARTGSYTF.

CDR3 sequence: CASSSPPGQGYGYTF. The CDR3 DNA is TGTGCCAGCAGTTCTCCCCCGGGACAGGGCTATGGCTACACCTTC. The rearrangement links TRBV28 to TRBJ1-2, with 9 bases lining up with TRBD1. This CDR3 has 15 amino acids. The V and J ends lost 4 bases and 4 bases, in that order; junction bases with no gene match: 7. Germline loops: CDR1 MDHEN, CDR2 SYDVKM.

The rearrangement links TRBV25-1 to TRBJ2-3; 10 bases fit TRBD2. Germline V gene lookup returns CDR1 MGHDK and CDR2 SYGVNS. The CDR3 consists of 14 residues. With V trimmed by 5 bases and J by 5 bases, 4 bases remained unmatched. The CDR3 spells CASSQAGGIDTQYF. The CDR3 coding sequence is TGTGCCAGCAGTCAAGCGGGAGGGATAGATACGCAGTATTTT.

The J gene is TRBJ2-7, the V gene TRBV7-2, with 9 bases fitting TRBD1. The CDR3 spans 13 residues. The germline V gene has CDR1 SGHTA and CDR2 FQGNSA. The trim removed 5 bases at V and 4 bases at J, leaving 3 bases unmatched. CDR3 sequence: CASSRDRVYEQYF. Written as DNA, the CDR3 is TGTGCCAGCAGCCGGGACAGGGTGTACGAGCAGTACTTC.

The rearrangement uses TRBV3-1 (or the pseudogene TRBV3-2) and TRBJ2-3; D gene ambiguous. V lost 2 bases, J lost 4 bases, and 4 bases lay in between. The CDR3 has 12 amino acids. CDR1 and CDR2 (germline): LGHDT, YNNKEL (reference sequence). The CDR3 spells CASSQLSDTQYF. The CDR3 region has the DNA TGTGCCAGCAGCCAATTGTCAGATACGCAGTATTTT.

This clone was seen once. The genes are TRBV2 and TRBJ2-1; 8 bases align to TRBD2. This CDR3 comprises 15 residues. Germline V gene lookup returns CDR1 SNHLY and CDR2 FYNNEI. V lost 4 bases and J lost 5; bases outside the gene matches: 7. The chain's CDR3 is CASSVTSGDNNEQFF. As DNA, the CDR3 is TGTGCCAGCAGTGTTACTAGCGGTGACAACAATGAGCAGTTCTTC. The full variable domain, in which reference TRBV2 and TRBJ2-1 provide the parts outside the CDR3, is EPEVTQTPSHQVTQMGQEVILRCVPISNHLYFYWYRQILGQKVEFLVSFYNNEISEKSEIFDDQFSVERPDGSNFTLKIRSTKLEDSAMYFCASSVTSGDNNEQFFGPGTRLTVL.

The J gene is TRBJ2-2, the V gene TRBV12-3 or TRBV12-4; D gene ambiguous. With 6 bases removed from V and 7 bases from J, the gap between germline ends came to 12 bases. This CDR3 has 13 residues. CDR3 sequence (DNA): TGTGCCAGCAGCATTACAGTCGGCGGGGAGCTGTTTTTT. It specifies CASSITVGGELFF.

The J gene is TRBJ2-1, the V gene TRBV6-2 or TRBV6-3; no firm D call. From germline, CDR1 is MNHEY and CDR2 SVGEGT. The V and J ends lost 5 bases and 10 bases respectively, with 12 bases between them. The CDR3 runs to 12 residues. The CDR3 loop is CASSPSLGEQFF. The DNA for the CDR3 is TGTGCCAGCAGTCCCTCTCTCGGGGAGCAGTTCTTC.

The chain uses TRBV6-5 and TRBJ1-5; perhaps TRBD1 as D (6 bases). V shed 6 bases and J shed 6 bases, with 12 bases lying between them. In germline, CDR1 is MNHEY, CDR2 SVGAGI. The CDR3 runs to 13 residues. CDR3 residues: CASSSRGTQPQHF. CDR3 nucleotides: TGTGCCAGCAGCTCCAGGGGTACTCAGCCCCAGCATTTT.

The chain links TRBV19 to TRBJ2-7; 8 bases line up with TRBD1. V lost 4 bases, J lost 0 bases, and 5 bases stayed unmatched. Germline V CDR1 and CDR2: LNHDA, SQIVND (reference sequence). CDR3 length: 15 amino acids. The CDR3 region is CASSTTGAPSYEQYF. CDR3 DNA: TGTGCCAGTAGTACGACAGGGGCACCCTCCTACGAGCAGTACTTC.

The chain couples TRBV27 to TRBJ2-7, with 9 bases fitting TRBD1. The germline V gene has CDR1 MNHEY and CDR2 SMNVEV (reference sequence). With 5 bases clipped from V and 3 bases from J, the junction kept 8 bases outside the gene matches. The CDR3 has 15 residues. This CDR3 is CASSRGQGFYYEQYF. The CDR3 nucleotides read TGTGCCAGCAGTCGAGGACAGGGGTTTTACTACGAGCAGTACTTC.

This clone appeared once. The chain carries TRBV5-6 and TRBJ2-6, with TRBD1 matching over 8 bases. Germline loops: CDR1 SGHDT, CDR2 YYEEEE. Germline trimming cut 4 bases from V and 8 bases from J; bases unmatched to any gene: 14. The CDR3 contains 17 residues. The CDR3 here is CASSDWTGNYESNVLTF. CDR3 DNA sequence: TGTGCCAGCAGCGACTGGACAGGGAATTATGAGTCCAACGTCCTGACTTTC.